This T cell receptor (beta chain) is from a study of a mutant IDH1 vaccine in newly diagnosed glioma. Study-level results: The study observed vaccine-induced immune responses in roughly 93% of patients.

Time point indicated: week 47, end of study. Doses consisted of 300 ug of mutant IDH1 20-mer peptide each, paired with topical imiquimod. About this clone itself: Its cognate antigen is unknown.

Some clones are missing from TCRdb's copy, which holds only in-frame ones; the method was immunoSEQ multiplex PCR. The data hold about 94,000 clones, with nearly 90% observed a single time. Germline V lookup: CDR1 SGDLS, CDR2 YYNGEE. This CDR3 has 14 residues. The V and J ends lost 2 bases and 0 bases respectively, with 8 bases between them. The TCR originated in a woman aged 45-59 years with glioma. The sequenced sample was PBMCs, obtained from a glioma patient whose treatment included an IDH1 peptide vaccine. V and J are TRBV9 and TRBJ1-1; a weak D match, TRBD1 (6 bases). The CDR3 loop reads CASSVTGMNTEAFF. The CDR3 nucleotides read TGTGCCAGCAGCGTCACAGGGATGAACACTGAAGCTTTCTTT.